These T cell receptor beta chains were read from a single sample in a study of blood T cells in healthy people across ages. A single record per CDR3 protein comes from TCRdb applying MiXCR to the 5' RACE reads. Here the sample spans 600,000 to 850,000 distinct CDR3 sequences, roughly 25% being singletons. The sample was also reused in another study, on T cells of mothers and their children.

The sequenced sample consisted of blood. These receptors all come from a boy aged 5-17 years in good health. The CDR3 runs from the conserved cysteine through the conserved F or W. D genes are given only for firm matches. Clone size appears in some rows only: once, few, many, or a class for an expanded clone.

V gene: TRBV20-1
J gene: TRBJ1-1
clone size: few
D gene: .
CDR3 protein: CSARGLTGFLTEAFF
CDR3 DNA: TGCAGTGCTAGAGGACTAACAGGGTTTTTGACTGAAGCTTTCTTT

V gene: TRBV6-6
J gene: TRBJ1-1
clone size: few
D gene: .
CDR3 protein: CATTPGGLTEAFF
CDR3 DNA: TGTGCCACTACCCCGGGAGGGCTCACTGAAGCTTTCTTT

V gene: TRBV29-1
J gene: TRBJ2-1
clone size: .
D gene: .
CDR3 protein: CSSEAYNEQFF
CDR3 DNA: TGCAGCTCCGAGGCCTACAATGAGCAGTTCTTC

V gene: TRBV13
J gene: TRBJ2-1
clone size: few
D gene: TRBD1
CDR3 protein: CASSLRTGVYNEQFF
CDR3 DNA: TGTGCCAGCAGCTTGAGAACAGGGGTCTACAATGAGCAGTTCTTC

V gene: TRBV4-3
J gene: TRBJ1-2
clone size: .
D gene: .
CDR3 protein: CASSQDRQGGYGYTF
CDR3 DNA: TGCGCCAGCAGCCAAGATAGGCAGGGCGGGTATGGCTACACCTTC

V gene: TRBV9
J gene: TRBJ2-2
clone size: .
D gene: TRBD1
CDR3 protein: CASAFSGQGLAGELFF
CDR3 DNA: TGTGCCAGCGCTTTTTCAGGACAGGGCTTGGCCGGGGAGCTGTTTTTT

V gene: TRBV12-3/TRBV12-4
J gene: TRBJ1-1
clone size: few
D gene: .
CDR3 protein: CASSPTGRKGTEAFF
CDR3 DNA: TGTGCCAGCAGTCCGACCGGTCGGAAAGGGACTGAAGCTTTCTTT

V gene: TRBV9
J gene: TRBJ2-1
clone size: .
D gene: TRBD1
CDR3 protein: CASSVGQGLVGEQFF
CDR3 DNA: TGTGCCAGCAGCGTGGGACAGGGATTAGTTGGAGAGCAGTTCTTC

V gene: TRBV10-3
J gene: TRBJ2-5
clone size: once
D gene: TRBD2
CDR3 protein: CAISESRGIGETQYF
CDR3 DNA: TGTGCCATCAGTGAGTCGCGGGGGATCGGAGAGACCCAGTACTTC

V gene: TRBV28
J gene: TRBJ1-1
clone size: .
D gene: TRBD1
CDR3 protein: CASSLDRARTEAFF
CDR3 DNA: TGTGCCAGCAGCCTAGACAGGGCGCGCACTGAAGCTTTCTTT

V gene: TRBV5-4
J gene: TRBJ2-2
clone size: .
D gene: .
CDR3 protein: CASSAPGTGFTGELFF
CDR3 DNA: TGTGCCAGCAGCGCCCCCGGAACAGGGTTCACCGGGGAGCTGTTTTTT

V gene: TRBV6-1
J gene: TRBJ1-4
clone size: few
D gene: .
CDR3 protein: CASSPGTTVATNEKLFF
CDR3 DNA: TGTGCCAGCAGCCCCGGAACGACAGTTGCAACTAATGAAAAACTGTTTTTT

V gene: TRBV12-3/TRBV12-4
J gene: TRBJ2-7
clone size: few
D gene: TRBD1
CDR3 protein: CASSPLQGIGEQYF
CDR3 DNA: TGTGCCAGCAGTCCACTACAGGGGATAGGGGAGCAGTACTTC

V gene: TRBV6-5
J gene: TRBJ2-7
clone size: .
D gene: TRBD2
CDR3 protein: CASSYSNLGRVPYEQYF
CDR3 DNA: TGTGCCAGCAGTTACTCAAACCTAGGGAGGGTTCCCTACGAGCAGTACTTC

V gene: TRBV6-5
J gene: TRBJ1-1
clone size: few
D gene: .
CDR3 protein: CASEFGVLAFF
CDR3 DNA: TGTGCCAGCGAATTCGGGGTGCTAGCTTTCTTT

V gene: TRBV12-3/TRBV12-4
J gene: TRBJ1-6
clone size: few
D gene: .
CDR3 protein: CASSLAGDSYNSPLHF
CDR3 DNA: TGTGCCAGCAGTTTAGCCGGGGACTCCTATAATTCACCCCTCCACTTT

V gene: TRBV25-1
J gene: TRBJ1-5
clone size: .
D gene: .
CDR3 protein: CVSSGGGDQPQHF
CDR3 DNA: TGTGTCAGCAGTGGTGGAGGGGATCAGCCCCAGCATTTT

V gene: TRBV6-1
J gene: TRBJ1-4
clone size: .
D gene: .
CDR3 protein: CASSEPQGKDGEKLFF
CDR3 DNA: TGTGCCAGCAGCGAACCACAGGGAAAGGACGGCGAAAAACTGTTTTTT